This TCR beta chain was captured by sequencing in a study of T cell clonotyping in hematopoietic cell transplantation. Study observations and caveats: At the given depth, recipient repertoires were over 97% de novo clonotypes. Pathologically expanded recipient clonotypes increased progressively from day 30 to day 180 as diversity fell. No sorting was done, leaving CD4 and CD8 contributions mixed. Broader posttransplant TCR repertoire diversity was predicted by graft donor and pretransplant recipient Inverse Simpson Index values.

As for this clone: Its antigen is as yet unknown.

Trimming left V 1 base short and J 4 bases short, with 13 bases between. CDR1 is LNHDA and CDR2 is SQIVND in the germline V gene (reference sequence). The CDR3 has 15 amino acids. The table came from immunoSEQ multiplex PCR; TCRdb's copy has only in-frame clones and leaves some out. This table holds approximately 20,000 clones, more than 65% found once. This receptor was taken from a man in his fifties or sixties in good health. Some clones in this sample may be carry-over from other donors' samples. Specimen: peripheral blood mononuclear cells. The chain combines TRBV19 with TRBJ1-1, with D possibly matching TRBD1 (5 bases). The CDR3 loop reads CASSIVAGDGTEAFF. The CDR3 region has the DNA TGTGCCAGTAGTATAGTTGCCGGGGACGGCACTGAAGCTTTCTTT.